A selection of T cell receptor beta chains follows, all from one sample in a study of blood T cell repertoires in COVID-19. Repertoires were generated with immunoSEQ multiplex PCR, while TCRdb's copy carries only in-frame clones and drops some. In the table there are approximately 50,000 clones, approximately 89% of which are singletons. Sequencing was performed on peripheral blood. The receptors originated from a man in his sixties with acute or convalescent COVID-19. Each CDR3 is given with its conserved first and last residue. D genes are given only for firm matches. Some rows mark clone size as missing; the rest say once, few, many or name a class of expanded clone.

CDR3aa: CASSLGLAGLYEQYF
v_gene: TRBV6-5
d_gene: TRBD2
j_gene: TRBJ2-7
abundance: NA

CDR3aa: CASSRGQLNTEAFF
v_gene: TRBV7-2
d_gene: TRBD1
j_gene: TRBJ1-1
abundance: once

CDR3aa: CAWSVPGRDSPLHF
v_gene: TRBV30
d_gene: NA
j_gene: TRBJ1-6
abundance: NA

CDR3aa: CASSFPGNYGYTF
v_gene: TRBV28
d_gene: NA
j_gene: TRBJ1-2
abundance: NA

CDR3aa: CASSRTRSSYEQYF
v_gene: TRBV19
d_gene: TRBD2
j_gene: TRBJ2-7
abundance: NA

CDR3aa: CASSPLAGPDNEQFF
v_gene: TRBV7-7
d_gene: TRBD2
j_gene: TRBJ2-1
abundance: NA

CDR3aa: CASSRGQYTGELFF
v_gene: TRBV7-2
d_gene: TRBD1
j_gene: TRBJ2-2
abundance: NA

CDR3aa: CASSLSGTGEEPQHF
v_gene: TRBV7-9
d_gene: TRBD1
j_gene: TRBJ1-5
abundance: NA

CDR3aa: CASSLEGQPNEKLFF
v_gene: TRBV5-1
d_gene: TRBD1
j_gene: TRBJ1-4
abundance: few

CDR3aa: CASSSYRDNEQFF
v_gene: TRBV7-9
d_gene: NA
j_gene: TRBJ2-1
abundance: NA

CDR3aa: CASSASDFYGYTF
v_gene: TRBV2
d_gene: NA
j_gene: TRBJ1-2
abundance: NA

CDR3aa: CASNDRPTTNEKLFF
v_gene: TRBV19
d_gene: NA
j_gene: TRBJ1-4
abundance: NA

CDR3aa: CAISESAANTGELFF
v_gene: TRBV10-3
d_gene: NA
j_gene: TRBJ2-2
abundance: once

CDR3aa: CASSYRTSGNTGELFF
v_gene: TRBV6-5
d_gene: TRBD2
j_gene: TRBJ2-2
abundance: NA

CDR3aa: CSVALGTGYGYTF
v_gene: TRBV29-1
d_gene: TRBD1
j_gene: TRBJ1-2
abundance: NA

CDR3aa: CASSDWDTNQPQHF
v_gene: TRBV10-2
d_gene: NA
j_gene: TRBJ1-5
abundance: NA

CDR3aa: CATSDPGLGDTGELFF
v_gene: TRBV24-1
d_gene: TRBD2
j_gene: TRBJ2-2
abundance: NA

CDR3aa: CASSSGQKNTEAFF
v_gene: TRBV27
d_gene: NA
j_gene: TRBJ1-1
abundance: NA

CDR3aa: CASSPLGGTGTEAFF
v_gene: TRBV18
d_gene: NA
j_gene: TRBJ1-1
abundance: NA

CDR3aa: CASSRGLAGDEQYF
v_gene: TRBV18
d_gene: TRBD2
j_gene: TRBJ2-7
abundance: NA

CDR3aa: CASSGPVGPQHF
v_gene: TRBV25-1
d_gene: NA
j_gene: TRBJ1-5
abundance: NA

CDR3aa: CASSFSTDSYEQYF
v_gene: TRBV28
d_gene: NA
j_gene: TRBJ2-7
abundance: medium-sized

CDR3aa: CASSLRGHTEAFF
v_gene: TRBV12-3/TRBV12-4
d_gene: TRBD1
j_gene: TRBJ1-1
abundance: once

CDR3aa: CASTPRAVSGANVLTF
v_gene: TRBV28
d_gene: NA
j_gene: TRBJ2-6
abundance: NA

CDR3aa: CAWSLLWGYTF
v_gene: TRBV30
d_gene: NA
j_gene: TRBJ1-2
abundance: NA

CDR3aa: CSVETGIPYEQYF
v_gene: TRBV29-1
d_gene: TRBD1
j_gene: TRBJ2-7
abundance: NA

CDR3aa: CASSRTSGADTQYF
v_gene: TRBV10-1
d_gene: TRBD2
j_gene: TRBJ2-3
abundance: NA

CDR3aa: CASSSSGQGSPLHF
v_gene: TRBV28
d_gene: TRBD1
j_gene: TRBJ1-6
abundance: NA

CDR3aa: CASSRQGTGSTDTQYF
v_gene: TRBV4-2
d_gene: NA
j_gene: TRBJ2-3
abundance: NA

CDR3aa: CSASVEQYF
v_gene: TRBV20-1
d_gene: NA
j_gene: TRBJ2-7
abundance: NA

CDR3aa: CASDARGQPQHF
v_gene: TRBV28
d_gene: NA
j_gene: TRBJ1-5
abundance: NA

CDR3aa: CASSGRRGSYEQYF
v_gene: TRBV6-5
d_gene: NA
j_gene: TRBJ2-7
abundance: NA

CDR3aa: CASSRRGFQETQYF
v_gene: TRBV5-6
d_gene: NA
j_gene: TRBJ2-5
abundance: NA

CDR3aa: CASRGSGASYNEQFF
v_gene: TRBV2
d_gene: TRBD2
j_gene: TRBJ2-1
abundance: NA

CDR3aa: CASSSGGGGSPLHF
v_gene: TRBV7-3
d_gene: NA
j_gene: TRBJ1-6
abundance: NA

CDR3aa: CASSPDRTSYEQYF
v_gene: TRBV6-4
d_gene: NA
j_gene: TRBJ2-7
abundance: NA

CDR3aa: CASSQDGTVQETQYF
v_gene: TRBV3-1/TRBV3-2
d_gene: NA
j_gene: TRBJ2-5
abundance: NA

CDR3aa: CATTRGGRYEQYF
v_gene: TRBV15
d_gene: NA
j_gene: TRBJ2-7
abundance: NA

CDR3aa: CASSLYPGEQYF
v_gene: TRBV5-4
d_gene: NA
j_gene: TRBJ2-7
abundance: NA

CDR3aa: CAIRTTDRANTEAFF
v_gene: TRBV10-3
d_gene: TRBD1
j_gene: TRBJ1-1
abundance: NA

CDR3aa: CATSDGGSPLHF
v_gene: TRBV24-1
d_gene: NA
j_gene: TRBJ1-6
abundance: NA

CDR3aa: CASGYLAPRALPDEKLFF
v_gene: TRBV12-5
d_gene: NA
j_gene: TRBJ1-4
abundance: NA

CDR3aa: CASSVHELATRTDTQYF
v_gene: TRBV9
d_gene: TRBD2
j_gene: TRBJ2-3
abundance: NA

CDR3aa: CASRSGQELYGYTF
v_gene: TRBV27
d_gene: TRBD1
j_gene: TRBJ1-2
abundance: NA

CDR3aa: CASSLTPQEHGYTF
v_gene: TRBV7-9
d_gene: NA
j_gene: TRBJ1-2
abundance: NA

CDR3aa: CASSLSASGTDTQYF
v_gene: TRBV28
d_gene: TRBD2
j_gene: TRBJ2-3
abundance: NA

CDR3aa: CASSRSEASNQPQHF
v_gene: TRBV4-2
d_gene: NA
j_gene: TRBJ1-5
abundance: NA

CDR3aa: CASMGREGVNEQFF
v_gene: TRBV2
d_gene: TRBD2
j_gene: TRBJ2-1
abundance: NA

CDR3aa: CASSEPDRAETQYF
v_gene: TRBV25-1
d_gene: TRBD1
j_gene: TRBJ2-5
abundance: NA

CDR3aa: CASSRGTIYNEQFF
v_gene: TRBV3-1/TRBV3-2
d_gene: TRBD2
j_gene: TRBJ2-1
abundance: NA

CDR3aa: CASSQDHRPQYF
v_gene: TRBV3-1/TRBV3-2
d_gene: NA
j_gene: TRBJ2-7
abundance: NA